The 20 T cell receptor beta chains listed next were all sequenced from one sample in a study of T and B cells in COVID-19 patients. TRB was amplified from about 260-540 ng of blood genomic DNA. BIOMED2 TRB-A/B primer pools were used in multiplex TRB PCR. One entry per CDR3 protein results from TCRdb running MiXCR on the multiplex PCR reads. Seen here are roughly 9,400 distinct CDR3 sequences, 25% to 30% observed once, and the top ten hold about 30%. Material for sequencing was blood. These receptors were collected from a human donor who had recovered from COVID-19.

Turning to this clonotype: This may come from a read error, since a much larger clone is one base off. The chain combines TRBV19 with TRBJ1-5; D might be TRBD1 (5 bases). The germline gives CDR1 LNHDA, CDR2 SQIVND (reference sequence). The CDR3 consists of 13 residues. V was cut by 7 bases and J by 4 bases, with 11 bases left in between. The CDR3 protein is CASIMGPNQPQHF. In nucleotides, the CDR3 is TGTGCCAGTATTATGGGACCTAATCAGCCCCAGCATTTT. Together with reference TRBV19 and TRBJ1-5, the CDR3 gives the full variable domain: DGGITQSPKYLFRKEGQNVTLSCEQNLNHDAMYWYRQDPGQGLRLIYYSQIVNDFQKGDIAEGYSVSREKKESFPLTVTSAQKNPTAFYLCASIMGPNQPQHFGDGTRLSIL.

This clonotype ranks as medium-sized. V usage is TRBV19 and J usage is TRBJ2-5; D is possibly TRBD2 (6 bases). CDR3 length: 17 amino acids. Germline V gene lookup returns CDR1 LNHDA and CDR2 SQIVND (reference sequence). Trimming took 3 bases from V and 1 from J, leaving 18 bases between them. The chain's CDR3 is CASSIGGSGRPQETQYF. CDR3 DNA: TGTGCCAGTAGTATTGGGGGGTCGGGGAGGCCCCAAGAGACCCAGTACTTC.

This chain joins TRBV5-6 and TRBJ2-2, with D tentatively TRBD2 (6 bases). CDR1 is SGHDT, CDR2 YYEEEE, per germline. Between the trimmed V and J ends, which lost 3 bases and 6 bases, there was a span of 21 bases. CDR3 length equals 17 residues. The CDR3 spells CASSSGGLLMTPGELFF. CDR3 coding DNA: TGTGCCAGCAGCTCTGGGGGACTCCTAATGACACCCGGGGAGCTGTTTTTT.

This clonotype was recorded a few times. The J gene is TRBJ1-2, the V gene TRBV12-3 or TRBV12-4, with D possibly matching TRBD1 (6 bases). V was cut by 2 bases and J by 3 bases, with 7 bases left in between. This CDR3 has 13 residues. CDR3 sequence: CASSLRGDYGYTF. The DNA for the CDR3 is TGTGCCAGCAGTTTAAGGGGGGACTATGGCTACACCTTC.

This clonotype appeared once. A much larger clone sits a single nucleotide away, making a read error possible. This chain links TRBV19 with TRBJ2-4; D not certain. This CDR3 contains 15 residues. The germline V and J ends were trimmed by 3 bases and 0 bases, with 9 bases remaining between them. Germline V CDR1 and CDR2: LNHDA, SQIVND (reference sequence). The CDR3 nucleotides are TGTGCCAGTAGTATTACTGAGCTAGCCAAAAACATTCAGTACTTC. Protein sequence: CASSITELAKNIQYF.

Only a few counts were recorded for this clonotype. The chain joins TRBV6-2 or TRBV6-3 to TRBJ2-7; no firm D call. The germline V gene has CDR1 MNHEY and CDR2 SVGEGT. With 6 bases removed from V and 1 base from J, the gap between germline ends came to 13 bases. The CDR3 covers 14 residues. CDR3 loop: CASRLNDPSYEQYF. As DNA, the CDR3 is TGTGCCAGCAGACTCAACGATCCATCCTACGAGCAGTACTTC.

The chain has TRBV14 and TRBJ1-1; TRBD1 matches 10 bases. The J segment lost 4 bases and the V segment lost 2 bases, leaving 10 bases of the junction unmatched. Germline assignment: CDR1 SGHDN and CDR2 FVKESK. The CDR3 spans 17 residues. In DNA form, the CDR3 reads TGTGCCAGCAGCCAACACTACACCGGGACAGGGGCCACTGAAGCTTTCTTT. This encodes CASSQHYTGTGATEAFF.

The rearrangement uses TRBV11-1 and TRBJ2-5; TRBD2 agrees at 13 bases. The germline V gene has CDR1 SGHAT and CDR2 FQDESV (reference sequence). After removal of 4 bases from V and 5 bases from J, the junction contained 4 bases not matched to a gene. The CDR3 covers 15 residues. The CDR3 nucleotides read TGTGCCAGCAGCTCACCGACTAGCGGGAGGGAGACCCAGTACTTC. This sequence encodes CASSSPTSGRETQYF.

This clonotype occurred a few times. This sequence joins TRBV6-5 and TRBJ1-6; 7 bases match TRBD1. CDR3 size: 14 residues. CDR1 is MNHEY and CDR2 is SVGAGI in the germline V gene. V shed 6 bases, J shed 5 bases, and the junction held 4 bases outside the gene matches. The CDR3 coding sequence is TGTGCCAGCAGAACAGGGGATAATAATTCACCCCTCCACTTT. Its protein product is CASRTGDNNSPLHF.

Within the sample, this clonotype is medium-sized. This chain connects TRBV19 to TRBJ1-1; D is ambiguous. Trimming shortened V by 3 bases and J by 5 bases, and 13 bases separated the two germline ends. The CDR3 covers 14 residues. CDR1 is LNHDA, CDR2 SQIVND, per germline (reference sequence). CDR3 sequence (DNA): TGTGCCAGTAGTATTGAACCGGGAAGGACTGAAGCTTTCTTT. Translated: CASSIEPGRTEAFF.

This clonotype has just a few counts. The genes are TRBV30 and TRBJ1-2; TRBD1 might be the D (5 bases). V dropped 3 bases and J dropped 4 bases, with 12 bases sitting between them. Per the germline V gene, CDR1 is GTSNPN and CDR2 is SVGIG (reference sequence). The CDR3 extends over 13 amino acids. CDR3 loop: CAWRVGPGYGYTF. The CDR3 DNA sequence: TGTGCCTGGAGGGTGGGACCCGGCTATGGCTACACCTTC.

V gene TRBV18 combines with J gene TRBJ2-5; 8 bases agree with TRBD1. The germline V gene has CDR1 KGHSH and CDR2 LQKENI. With 3 bases clipped from V and 5 bases from J, the junction kept 5 bases outside the gene matches. This CDR3 has 14 residues. The CDR3: CASSPLTGEETQYF. The DNA of the CDR3 is TGTGCCAGCTCACCCCTGACAGGGGAGGAGACCCAGTACTTC.

This clonotype is labeled medium-sized (0.01 to 0.1%). This chain uses TRBV18 with TRBJ2-1; D is undetermined. V was pared by 4 bases and J by 1 base, with 20 bases between. The CDR3 consists of 18 residues. Germline assignment: CDR1 KGHSH and CDR2 LQKENI. The CDR3 DNA sequence: TGTGCCAGCTCACTACGATCGACTGTCGGGCCTTCCTACAATGAGCAGTTCTTC. It specifies CASSLRSTVGPSYNEQFF.

This clonotype was counted only a few times. This sequence joins TRBV6-4 and TRBJ2-1, with a weak D call TRBD1 (6 bases). Trimming removed 4 bases from V and 10 bases from J, with 20 bases in between. CDR1 is MRHNA, CDR2 SNTAGT, per germline. CDR3 size: 15 residues. The CDR3, as DNA: TGTGCCAGCAGTGTACTAGAACAGGGTCATAGCGAGCAGTTCTTC. It yields the protein CASSVLEQGHSEQFF.

This clonotype was seen a handful of times. The CDR3 DNA is TGTGCCAGTGACAGGGAGGGGAGCAATCAGCCCCAGCATTTT. Protein sequence: CASDREGSNQPQHF. The chain employs TRBV7-9 and TRBJ1-5; 7 positions agree with TRBD1. Per germline, CDR1 SEHNR and CDR2 FQNEAQ (reference sequence). The CDR3 length is 14 residues. V lost 9 bases, J lost 1 base, and 6 bases stayed unmatched.

The chain has TRBV12-3 or TRBV12-4 and TRBJ1-2, with 9 positions matching TRBD1. V lost 2 bases and J lost 5; bases outside the gene matches: 6. This CDR3 has 15 residues. The CDR3 DNA reads TGTGCCAGCAGTTTATCCGGGACAGGGTATTATGGCTACACCTTC. Protein product: CASSLSGTGYYGYTF.

In its sample, this clonotype ranks as medium-sized. This chain connects TRBV6-1 to TRBJ2-2; D may be TRBD1 or TRBD2 (6 bases each). Germline-derived CDR1 and CDR2 are MNHNS and SASEGT. Trimming removed 2 bases from V and 6 bases from J, with 16 bases in between. The CDR3 runs to 16 residues. CDR3 region: CASSELGGKGAGELFF. The CDR3 DNA reads as TGTGCCAGCAGTGAACTCGGGGGAAAGGGGGCCGGGGAGCTGTTTTTT.

The V and J genes are TRBV10-1 and TRBJ2-2; unclear D gene. V was cut by 1 base and J by 3 bases, with 12 bases left in between. Germline V lookup: CDR1 WNHNN, CDR2 SYGVQD (reference sequence). The CDR3 totals 16 residues. Here the CDR3 reads CASSECGVFYTGELFF. CDR3 sequence (DNA): TGCGCCAGCAGTGAGTGTGGGGTCTTCTACACCGGGGAGCTGTTTTTT.

This clonotype is labeled as medium-sized (0.01 to 0.1%). The chain is built from TRBV27 and TRBJ2-6; TRBD1 agrees at 8 bases. Trimming cost V 4 bases and J 2 bases; bases outside gene matches: 4. The CDR3 has 16 amino acids. Germline V gene lookup returns CDR1 MNHEY and CDR2 SMNVEV (reference sequence). DNA of the CDR3: TGTGCCAGCAGTTCCCAGGACAGGGCTGGGGCCAACGTCCTGACTTTC. Residues: CASSSQDRAGANVLTF. The full variable domain, rest sourced from reference TRBV27 and TRBJ2-6, is EAQVTQNPRYLITVTGKKLTVTCSQNMNHEYMSWYRQDPGLGLRQIYYSMNVEVTDKGDVPEGYKVSRKEKRNFPLILESPSPNQTSLYFCASSSQDRAGANVLTFGAGSRLTVL.

The count of this clonotype is one. This chain connects TRBV11-1 to TRBJ2-3; D possibly uses TRBD1 or TRBD2 (7 bases each). V lost 5 bases to trimming and J lost 2 bases, with 20 bases between them. The CDR3 sequence is 17 residues long. CDR1 and CDR2 from the germline V gene are SGHAT and FQDESV (reference sequence). The CDR3 sequence: CASSPRRGGAPTDTQYF. The CDR3 DNA reads as TGTGCCAGCAGCCCCCGCAGGGGGGGGGCCCCCACAGATACGCAGTATTTT.